This T cell receptor (beta chain) comes out of a study of OX40 agonist ivuxolimab in advanced cancers. Germline CDR1 and CDR2: GTSNPN and SVGIG (reference sequence). The CDR3 totals 15 residues. Trimming cost V 3 bases and J 3 bases, with 14 bases left between them. Clones were read by immunoSEQ multiplex PCR, and TCRdb kept only the in-frame ones, dropping some. This sample has roughly 91,000 clones, with about 90% found just once. The source is an adult with an advanced solid tumor such as melanoma, head and neck, liver or kidney cancer. The J gene is TRBJ1-4, the V gene TRBV30; possible D gene TRBD1, 6 bases. Sequenced material: CD4+ or CD8+ T cells sorted from blood, taken in a trial of the OX40 agonist ivuxolimab. The CDR3 here is CAWRQTGASNEKLFF. The CDR3 DNA reads TGTGCCTGGAGGCAAACGGGGGCATCTAATGAAAAACTGTTTTTT.